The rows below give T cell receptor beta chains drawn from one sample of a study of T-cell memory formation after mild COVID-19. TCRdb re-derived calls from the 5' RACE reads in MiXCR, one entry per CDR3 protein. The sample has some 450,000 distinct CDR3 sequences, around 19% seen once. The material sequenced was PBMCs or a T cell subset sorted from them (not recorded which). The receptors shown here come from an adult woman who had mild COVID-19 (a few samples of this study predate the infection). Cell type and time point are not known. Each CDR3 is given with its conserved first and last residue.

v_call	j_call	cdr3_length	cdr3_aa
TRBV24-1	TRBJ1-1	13	CATSDTLLTEAFF
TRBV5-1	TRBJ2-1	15	CASSLAYTSRDEQFF
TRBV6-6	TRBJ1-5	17	CASSYYGQGASNQPQHF
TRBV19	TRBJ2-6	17	CATSRAGGPSGANVLTF
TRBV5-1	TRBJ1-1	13	CASRTVANTEAFF
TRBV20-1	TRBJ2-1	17	CSASSPPSLGGRNEQFF
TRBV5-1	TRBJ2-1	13	CASSTSGADEQFF
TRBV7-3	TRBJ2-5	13	CASSPRGRETHYF
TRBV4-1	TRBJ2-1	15	CASSQDSGTINEQFF
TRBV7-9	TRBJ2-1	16	CASSLALRENYNEQFF
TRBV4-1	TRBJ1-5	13	CASSQRGDQPQHF
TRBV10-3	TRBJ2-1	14	CAIGTGGVPGEQFF
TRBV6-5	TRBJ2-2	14	CASSYSRGAGELFF
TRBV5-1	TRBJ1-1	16	CASSIRTGGMNTEAFF
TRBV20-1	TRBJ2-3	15	CSASRREQGTDTQYF
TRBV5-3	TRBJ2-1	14	CARSLGPPWVEQFF
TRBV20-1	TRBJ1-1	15	CSAAGQGYGNTEAFF
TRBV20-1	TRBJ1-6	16	CSARETKTGMTSPLHF
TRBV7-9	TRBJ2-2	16	CAYQRGSGRISGELFF
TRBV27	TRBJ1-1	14	CASRPGTSVTEAFF
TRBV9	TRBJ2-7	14	CASSVDGRAYEQYF
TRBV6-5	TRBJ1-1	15	CASSPGTELNTEAFF
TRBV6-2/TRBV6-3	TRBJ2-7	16	CASSYGPAGETYEQYF
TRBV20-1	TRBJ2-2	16	CSAEVPGQGRLGELFF
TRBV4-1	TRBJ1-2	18	CASSPSRDTTPANYGYTF
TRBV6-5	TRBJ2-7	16	CASSPTPTSGSGEQYF
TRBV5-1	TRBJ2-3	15	CASSILAGGTDTQYF
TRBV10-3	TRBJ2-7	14	CAISEDRETYEQYF
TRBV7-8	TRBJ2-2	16	CASSLESTGVIGELFF